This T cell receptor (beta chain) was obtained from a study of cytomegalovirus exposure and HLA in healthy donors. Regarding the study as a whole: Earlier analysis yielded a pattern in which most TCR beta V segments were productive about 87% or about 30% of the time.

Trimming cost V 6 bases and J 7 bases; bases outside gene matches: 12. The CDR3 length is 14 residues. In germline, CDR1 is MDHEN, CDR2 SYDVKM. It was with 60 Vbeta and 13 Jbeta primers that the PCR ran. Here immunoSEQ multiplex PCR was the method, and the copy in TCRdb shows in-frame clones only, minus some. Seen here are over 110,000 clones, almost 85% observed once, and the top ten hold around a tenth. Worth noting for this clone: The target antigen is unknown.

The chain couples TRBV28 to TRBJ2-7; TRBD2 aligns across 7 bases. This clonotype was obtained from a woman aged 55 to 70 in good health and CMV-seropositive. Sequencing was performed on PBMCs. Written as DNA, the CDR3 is TGTGCCAGCAGGATCTCCCAGACAGCGGGGGAGCAGTACTTC. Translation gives CASRISQTAGEQYF.